Following are 4 T cell receptor beta chains from one sample sequenced in a study of T cells in localized non-small cell lung cancer. This table comes from immunoSEQ multiplex PCR, and its TCRdb copy is limited to in-frame clones, with some not included. The data show under 100,000 clones, about 88% seen once. The sample was peripheral blood, taken before any cancer treatment. The source of these receptors is a woman aged 35 to 75 with stage I squamous cell lung carcinoma.

The chain joins TRBV20-1 to TRBJ2-1; D is undetermined. The CDR3 loop spans 11 amino acids. The V end lost 5 bases, the J end lost 4 bases, and 6 bases lay between the germline ends. Germline lookup yields CDR1 DFQATT and CDR2 SNEGSKA (reference sequence). DNA of the CDR3: TGCAGTGCTTTCAATTACAATGAGCAGTTCTTC. It is translated as CSAFNYNEQFF.

This chain's CDR3 is CASSEASKGEQYF. In DNA, the CDR3 is TGTGCCAGCAGTGAAGCGTCGAAGGGAGAGCAGTACTTC. The chain links TRBV6-5 to TRBJ2-7; D remains unclear. V lost 5 bases to trimming and J lost 7 bases, with 15 bases between them. Germline V gene data show CDR1 as MNHEY and CDR2 as SVGAGI. The CDR3 spans 13 residues.

The V gene is TRBV6-1, the J gene TRBJ2-3; D call uncertain. V was cut by 1 base and J by 5 bases, with 10 bases left in between. Germline assignment: CDR1 MNHNS and CDR2 SASEGT. There are 14 residues in the CDR3. CDR3: CASSEDFRGDTQYF. The DNA of the CDR3 is TGTGCCAGCAGTGAAGACTTCAGAGGAGATACGCAGTATTTT.

The rearrangement joins TRBV6-4 to TRBJ1-4; D not resolved. The CDR3 spans 15 residues. Germline loops: CDR1 MRHNA, CDR2 SNTAGT. The V end lost 4 bases, the J end lost 0 bases, and 9 bases lay between the germline ends. The CDR3 nucleotides are TGTGCCAGCAGTGTTCCCAGGCCAACTAATGAAAAACTGTTTTTT. Protein sequence: CASSVPRPTNEKLFF.